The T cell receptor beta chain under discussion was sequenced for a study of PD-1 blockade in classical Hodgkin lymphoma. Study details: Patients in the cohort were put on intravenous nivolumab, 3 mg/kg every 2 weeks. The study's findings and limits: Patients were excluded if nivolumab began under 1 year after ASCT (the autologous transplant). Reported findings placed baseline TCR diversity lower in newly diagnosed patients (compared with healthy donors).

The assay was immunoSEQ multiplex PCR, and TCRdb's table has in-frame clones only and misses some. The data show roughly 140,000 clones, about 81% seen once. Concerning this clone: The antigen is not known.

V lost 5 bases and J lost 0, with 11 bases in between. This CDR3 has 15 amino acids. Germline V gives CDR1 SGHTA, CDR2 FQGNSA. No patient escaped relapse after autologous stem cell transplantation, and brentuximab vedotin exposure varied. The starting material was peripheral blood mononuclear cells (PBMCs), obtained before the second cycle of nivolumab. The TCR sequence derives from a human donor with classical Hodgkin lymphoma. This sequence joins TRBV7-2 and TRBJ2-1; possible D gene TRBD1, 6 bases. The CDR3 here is CASSTGQPSYNEQFF. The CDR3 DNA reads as TGTGCCAGCAGCACAGGACAGCCCTCCTACAATGAGCAGTTCTTC.